The 23 T cell receptor beta chains in this list originate from one sample, sequenced in a study of CD8 T cells in ankylosing spondylitis. What these receptors recognize is not known. Study-wide results and limits: Characteristic, it appeared, of ankylosing spondylitis blood was a TCR beta motif of eight or nine highly homologous variants.

Each CDR3 protein gets one entry after TCRdb re-called the 5' RACE reads with MiXCR. The sample has some 840,000 distinct CDR3 sequences, roughly 10% seen once. Specimen: blood, either unsorted or a sorted T cell fraction (not recorded which). The receptors originated from a male donor with ankylosing spondylitis.

CDR3 nucleotides: TGTGCCAGCAGCCCAATGGGAGCGGGAGGCTACCAAGAGACCCAGTACTTC. Its protein product is CASSPMGAGGYQETQYF. This chain joins TRBV7-9 and TRBJ2-5, with 9 bases matching TRBD2. Looked up from germline, CDR1 is SEHNR and CDR2 is FQNEAQ (reference sequence). V lost 5 bases and J lost 0; bases outside the gene matches: 10. The CDR3 contains 17 residues.

This clonotype was observed many times. This rearrangement joins TRBV5-1 to TRBJ1-1; weak D call: TRBD1 (6 bases). In germline, CDR1 is SGHRS, CDR2 YFSETQ. The CDR3 length is 16 residues. The V gene lost 5 bases and the J gene lost 0 bases, with 17 bases spanning the gap. CDR3 in amino acids: CASSTPLGQLNTEAFF. The DNA for the CDR3 is TGCGCCAGCAGTACACCCCTCGGACAGTTGAACACTGAAGCTTTCTTT.

The V call is TRBV20-1, the J call TRBJ2-5; D is perhaps TRBD1 or TRBD2 (5 bases each). The CDR3 has 15 residues. Germline V lookup: CDR1 DFQATT, CDR2 SNEGSKA (reference sequence). V lost 0 bases to trimming and J lost 5 bases, with 16 bases between them. DNA of the CDR3: TGCAGTGCTAGAGATGGTGGGGACCCCATGGAGACCCAGTACTTC. Amino acid sequence: CSARDGGDPMETQYF.

The rearrangement uses TRBV28 and TRBJ2-7; 7 bases align to TRBD2. J was trimmed by 4 bases and V by 5 bases; bases with no gene match: 11. This CDR3 has 15 residues. The V gene's germline CDR1 is MDHEN and CDR2 SYDVKM. CDR3 in amino acids: CASSLPGGRIYEQYF. CDR3 nucleotides: TGTGCCAGCAGTCTGCCCGGCGGGAGAATTTACGAGCAGTACTTC.

The J gene is TRBJ2-2, the V gene TRBV7-2, with 9 nucleotides matching TRBD2. V trimming: 3 bases; J trimming: 4 bases; junction bases outside the gene matches: 6. The CDR3 spans 16 residues. CDR1 and CDR2 (germline): SGHTA, FQGNSA. The CDR3 DNA sequence: TGTGCCAGCAGCTTCGTAGCGGGAGTTCGCACCGGGGAGCTGTTTTTT. This sequence encodes CASSFVAGVRTGELFF.

A few counts support this clonotype. This chain connects TRBV28 to TRBJ1-1; 8 nucleotides align to TRBD1. Trimming removed 4 bases from V and 0 bases from J; junction bases left unmatched: 7. In germline, CDR1 is MDHEN, CDR2 SYDVKM. The CDR3 is 16 amino acids. CDR3 loop: CASSSGQETMNTEAFF. The CDR3 DNA reads as TGTGCCAGCAGTTCGGGACAGGAAACCATGAACACTGAAGCTTTCTTT.

This clonotype was seen many times. The genes are TRBV7-2 and TRBJ2-7; D might be TRBD1 (6 bases). Germline V gives CDR1 SGHTA, CDR2 FQGNSA. This CDR3 is 16 amino acids long. The V end lost 2 bases, the J end lost 1 base, and 15 bases lay between the germline ends. CDR3 loop: CASSLSLGQRSYEQYF. The CDR3 nucleotides read TGTGCCAGCAGCTTAAGCCTCGGACAGCGATCCTACGAGCAGTACTTC.

The V and J genes are TRBV5-1 and TRBJ2-2; maybe TRBD1 (6 bases). Trimming left V 4 bases short and J 3 bases short, with 13 bases between. This CDR3 is built from 15 residues. Germline V gene sequence: CDR1 SGHRS, CDR2 YFSETQ. CDR3: CASSRSEGDTGELFF. The CDR3 nucleotides are TGCGCCAGCAGCCGTTCTGAGGGGGACACCGGGGAGCTGTTTTTT.

This clonotype was observed many times. The chain is built from TRBV5-1 and TRBJ2-1, with D possibly TRBD2 on 5 matching bases. The CDR3 runs to 16 residues. Germline-derived CDR1 and CDR2 are SGHRS and YFSETQ. V lost 0 bases and J 8 bases, leaving 18 bases between the germline ends. The CDR3 loop is CASSLAGDAVGDEQFF. CDR3 bases: TGCGCCAGCAGCTTGGCCGGAGATGCAGTGGGAGATGAGCAGTTCTTC.

There are a few counts of this clonotype. The gene calls are TRBV28 and TRBJ1-1; no clear D gene. The germline CDR1 and CDR2 sequences are MDHEN and SYDVKM. The CDR3 is made up of 15 amino acids. Trimming removed 2 bases at V and 0 bases at J, with 10 bases between. The CDR3 bases are TGTGCCAGCAGTTTACCCTTGGACCTGAACACTGAAGCTTTCTTT. Translated, it gives CASSLPLDLNTEAFF.

This chain links TRBV25-1 with TRBJ1-1, with TRBD1 matching 8 bases. The CDR3 consists of 11 residues. Losses at the gene ends were 8 bases for V and 5 bases for J; bases not matched to a gene: 1. Germline V gene sequence: CDR1 MGHDK, CDR2 SYGVNS. The CDR3 protein is CASHRGTEAFF. The CDR3 DNA reads TGTGCCAGCCACAGGGGGACTGAAGCTTTCTTT.

There are a few counts of this clonotype. The chain recombines TRBV5-6 with TRBJ2-3, with D possibly being TRBD1 or TRBD2 (5 bases each). The V gene's germline CDR1 is SGHDT and CDR2 YYEEEE. Trimming cost V 7 bases and J 0 bases, with 15 bases left between them. The CDR3 extends over 15 amino acids. For the CDR3, the DNA is TGTGCCAGCGGCCCCTGGGACCGGAGCACAGATACGCAGTATTTT. It yields the protein CASGPWDRSTDTQYF. Using reference TRBV5-6 and TRBJ2-3 for the parts outside the CDR3, the full variable domain is DAGVTQSPTHLIKTRGQQVTLRCSPKSGHDTVSWYQQALGQGPQFIFQYYEEEERQRGNFPDRFSGHQFPNYSSELNVNALLLGDSALYLCASGPWDRSTDTQYFGPGTRLTVL.

This clonotype was counted between two and nine times. The chain couples TRBV20-1 to TRBJ1-1; the D gene is possibly TRBD1 (5 bases). The CDR3 consists of 13 residues. Germline V gene sequence: CDR1 DFQATT, CDR2 SNEGSKA (reference sequence). Trimming left V 5 bases short and J 4 bases short, with 14 bases between. CDR3 residues: CSADPRGSTEAFF. CDR3 DNA: TGCAGTGCTGATCCTCGGGGGAGCACTGAAGCTTTCTTT.

This chain connects TRBV6-2 or TRBV6-3 to TRBJ2-3; 12 positions agree with TRBD2. V trimming: 3 bases; J trimming: 1 base; junction bases outside the gene matches: 5. Germline CDR1 reads MNHEY; CDR2 reads SVGEGT. CDR3 length equals 17 residues. As DNA, the CDR3 is TGTGCCAGCAGTTATGGACTAGCGGGGACCCGCACAGATACGCAGTATTTT. This gives the protein CASSYGLAGTRTDTQYF.

This clonotype was seen only a few times. The chain couples TRBV20-1 to TRBJ1-1; TRBD1 matches 8 bases. Trimming took 6 bases from V and 5 from J; bases not matched to a gene: 8. This CDR3 is built from 13 residues. Germline V lookup: CDR1 DFQATT, CDR2 SNEGSKA (reference sequence). The DNA of the CDR3 is TGCAGTGCCCCAGGACAGGGAAGGACTGAAGCTTTCTTT. As protein: CSAPGQGRTEAFF.

This chain joins TRBV20-1 and TRBJ1-4, with D possibly TRBD1 on 6 matching bases. Germline loops: CDR1 DFQATT, CDR2 SNEGSKA (reference sequence). V lost 2 bases and J 5 bases, leaving 9 bases between the germline ends. The CDR3 has 13 amino acids. As DNA, the CDR3 is TGCAGTGCTAGAAGGGGGAGGAATGAAAAACTGTTTTTT. This translates into CSARRGRNEKLFF.

This clonotype was found many times. This sequence joins TRBV10-3 and TRBJ2-7; no reliable D call. Trimming removed 5 bases at V and 3 bases at J, with 11 bases between. This CDR3 contains 13 residues. The germline V gene encodes CDR1 ENHRY and CDR2 SYGVKD. In DNA form, the CDR3 reads TGTGCCATCAGTAGCTCCTGGGACTACGAGCAGTACTTC. Translating it yields CAISSSWDYEQYF.

This clonotype was seen only a few times. The V gene is TRBV20-1, the J gene TRBJ1-1, with D possibly TRBD1 on 5 matching bases. The ends were cut back, 5 bases at V and 6 bases at J, with 13 bases in the middle. Germline V CDR1 and CDR2: DFQATT, SNEGSKA (reference sequence). This CDR3 spans 12 amino acids. The CDR3 sequence: CSALGGGAEAFF. CDR3 DNA sequence: TGCAGTGCTCTGGGGGGGGGAGCTGAAGCTTTCTTT.

The sample holds a few counts of this clonotype. CDR3 residues: CASSPRGPGNTEAFF. Here the CDR3 DNA reads TGTGCCAGCAGCCCTAGGGGGCCCGGCAACACTGAAGCTTTCTTT. This chain connects TRBV9 to TRBJ1-1, with 7 bases fitting TRBD1. Germline V gene lookup returns CDR1 SGDLS and CDR2 YYNGEE. The CDR3 length is 15 residues. Unmatched junction bases numbered 8, after V lost 4 bases and J lost 2 bases.

The chain is built from TRBV20-1 and TRBJ2-1; D remains unclear. V was pared by 0 bases and J by 7 bases, with 13 bases between. CDR3 length: 14 residues. Per germline, CDR1 DFQATT and CDR2 SNEGSKA (reference sequence). The CDR3 sequence: CSARDRVGRNEQFF. The CDR3, as DNA: TGCAGTGCTAGAGATAGGGTGGGTAGGAATGAGCAGTTCTTC.

Remarks on this clonotype: A read error is possible here, since a much larger clone lies one base away. This rearrangement joins TRBV27 to TRBJ1-1; D gene uncertain. The CDR3 sequence is 14 residues long. Germline CDR1 is MNHEY and CDR2 is SMNVEV (reference sequence). The CDR3: CASGLFYMNTEAFF. CDR3 sequence (DNA): TGTGCCAGCGGTTTATTCTATATGAACACTGAAGCTTTCTTT.

The rearrangement links TRBV2 to TRBJ2-1; 8 nucleotides match TRBD2. CDR3 length: 15 amino acids. Per germline, CDR1 SNHLY and CDR2 FYNNEI. V was pared by 4 bases and J by 4 bases, with 6 bases of the junction left unmatched. This CDR3 reads CASSGLAGLYNEQFF. The DNA of the CDR3 is TGTGCCAGCAGTGGTCTAGCGGGCTTGTACAATGAGCAGTTCTTC.

This clonotype was counted between two and nine times. The rearrangement joins TRBV9 to TRBJ2-1; 9 nucleotides match TRBD1. CDR1 and CDR2 (germline): SGDLS, YYNGEE. The CDR3 covers 16 residues. Unmatched junction bases numbered 8, after V lost 0 bases and J lost 7 bases. The CDR3 nucleotides read TGTGCCAGCAGCGTAGCGCCGGGACAGGGTCAAAATGAGCAGTTCTTC. It translates to CASSVAPGQGQNEQFF.